This TCR beta chain was captured in a study of T cell responses to AZD1222 COVID-19 vaccine (dated by TCRdb to about 2021). With regard to the full study: AZD1222 recipients given second doses at about 4 weeks or at about 12 weeks were pooled, since spike-specific TCR depth and breadth were not found to differ between the two schedules. Trial participants were enrolled by age into 18-55, 56-69 and 70-plus year subgroups, with about 150, 27 and 61 TCR-sequenced participants respectively. A total of about 230 trial participants underwent TCR sequencing, of whom around 200 received two doses of AZD1222 and about 26 received two doses of the MenACWY control vaccine.

Per the publication, the time point label means: baseline before first vaccination. Vaccinee samples came from UK trials COV001 and COV002, including a single-blind randomized controlled phase 2/3 trial of AZD1222 (ChAdOx1 nCoV-19) in healthy adults. For TCRbeta chain sequencing, PBMC samples from trial participants were taken at day 0 and at day 28 after the second dose. Trimmed from V: 5 bases; trimmed from J: 4 bases; junction bases lacking a gene match: 8. CDR1 and CDR2, per the germline V gene (reference sequence), are SEHNR and FQNEAQ. Counted from cysteine to phenylalanine, this CDR3 has 15 amino acids. Of the read, only the CDR3 DNA is kept; its 45 bases are in frame from base 1. Study-level results and caveats: Spike-specific TCR breadth and depth rose significantly after two AZD1222 doses compared with day 0 and with MenACWY recipients. Nearly half of unique spike-specific TCRs reportedly recognized epitopes outside regions mutated in the B.1.351 and B.1.1.7 variants. No day 14 peak-response samples were available, so repertoires were characterized only after the peak T cell response. Participants were mostly white British and included more females than males, and it was suggested by the authors that clonal diversity may have been underestimated. Conclusions about previously exposed vaccinees are limited, since just six AZD1222 recipients were seropositive for SARS-CoV-2 at baseline. The 56-69-year group was small, and its depth increase did not reach significance, likely because of low power. Vaccine-associated CD4 TCRs spanned the whole spike protein, with dominant responses in regions 160-218 and 743-854.

The sample holds one count of this clone. What this receptor recognizes is not known. It has no much larger one-base neighbor in the sample; base qualities were not kept. The CDR3 regions of human TCRbeta chains were analyzed by immunosequencing. The authors' pipeline ran thus. TCRs in the repertoires were matched against a reference library of SARS-CoV-2-specific TCRs that had been generated with the MIRA antigen-specificity platform. Breadth was defined as the fraction of unique TCRs that were SARS-CoV-2-associated. Depth was defined as the fraction of total T cells that were SARS-CoV-2-associated. Each spike-specific TCR was assigned to its reactive spike region and to a CD4 or CD8 class using the MIRA data. Log10-transformed breadth and depth values were compared by one-way ANOVA with Sidak's multiple comparisons tests. The table was pulled from immuneACCESS by TCRdb, which kept in-frame rearrangements only. Such tables lose some clones; where checked, under half of the loss comes from unresolved V genes, and the rest has no known cause. That table is the source of V, J and clone size, and D and trimming were worked out from the DNA. The sample table lists 110,000 to 150,000 clones, more than 80% of them with a count of one. Of the sample, roughly 1.5% falls within the top ten clones.

This receptor chain uses TRBV7-9 and TRBJ1-1, with TRBD1 identical over 9 junction bases. This clonotype was obtained from an adult in good health. The material was peripheral blood, obtained on day 0 of AZD1222 vaccination. The nucleotide sequence reads TGTGCCAGCAGCGCCACCGGGACAGGGATCACTGAAGCTTTCTTT. It translates to CASSATGTGITEAFF.